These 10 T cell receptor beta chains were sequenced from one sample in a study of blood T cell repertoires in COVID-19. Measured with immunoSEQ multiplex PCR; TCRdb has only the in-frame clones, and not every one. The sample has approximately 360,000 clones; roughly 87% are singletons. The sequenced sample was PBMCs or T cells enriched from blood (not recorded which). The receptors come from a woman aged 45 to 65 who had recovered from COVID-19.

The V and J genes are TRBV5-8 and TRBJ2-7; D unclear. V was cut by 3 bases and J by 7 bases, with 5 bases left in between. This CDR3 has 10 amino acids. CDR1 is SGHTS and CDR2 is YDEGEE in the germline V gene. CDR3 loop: CASSSGEQYF. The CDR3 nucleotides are TGTGCCAGCAGCTCCGGGGAGCAGTACTTC.

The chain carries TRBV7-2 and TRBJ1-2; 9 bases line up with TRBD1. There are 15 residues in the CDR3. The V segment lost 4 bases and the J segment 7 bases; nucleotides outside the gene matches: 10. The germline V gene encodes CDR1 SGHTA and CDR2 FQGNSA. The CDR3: CASSSLGTGRIGYTF. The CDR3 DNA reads TGTGCCAGCAGCTCCCTAGGGACAGGGCGTATTGGCTACACCTTC.

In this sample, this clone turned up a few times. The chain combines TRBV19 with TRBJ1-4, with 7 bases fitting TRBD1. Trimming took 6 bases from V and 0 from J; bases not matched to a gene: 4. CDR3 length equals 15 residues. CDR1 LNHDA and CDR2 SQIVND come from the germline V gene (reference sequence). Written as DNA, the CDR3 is TGTGCCAGTAGAACAGGGGATGCAACTAATGAAAAACTGTTTTTT. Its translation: CASRTGDATNEKLFF.

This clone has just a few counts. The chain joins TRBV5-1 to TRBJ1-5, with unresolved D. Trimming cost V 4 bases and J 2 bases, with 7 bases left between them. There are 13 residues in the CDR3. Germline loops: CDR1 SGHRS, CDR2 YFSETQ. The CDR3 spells CASSPGGNQPQHF. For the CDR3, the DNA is TGCGCCAGCAGCCCCGGGGGCAATCAGCCCCAGCATTTT.

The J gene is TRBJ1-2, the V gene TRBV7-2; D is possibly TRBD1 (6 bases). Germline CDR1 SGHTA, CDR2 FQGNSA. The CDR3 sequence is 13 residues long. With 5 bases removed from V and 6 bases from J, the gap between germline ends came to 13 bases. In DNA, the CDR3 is TGTGCCAGCAGCCCTAGACACAGGGATGGCTACACCTTC. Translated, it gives CASSPRHRDGYTF.

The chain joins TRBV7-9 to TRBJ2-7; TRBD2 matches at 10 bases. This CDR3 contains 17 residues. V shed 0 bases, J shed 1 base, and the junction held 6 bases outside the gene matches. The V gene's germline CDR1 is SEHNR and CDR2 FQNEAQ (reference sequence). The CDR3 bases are TGTGCCAGCAGCTTAGCGGTTGGAGCGGGAGGGTCCTACGAGCAGTACTTC. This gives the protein CASSLAVGAGGSYEQYF.

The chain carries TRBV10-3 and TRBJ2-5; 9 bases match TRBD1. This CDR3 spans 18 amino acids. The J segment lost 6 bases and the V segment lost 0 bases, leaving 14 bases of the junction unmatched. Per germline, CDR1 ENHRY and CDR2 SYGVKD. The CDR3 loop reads CAISESGAPGTGHQTQYF. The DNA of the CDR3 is TGTGCCATCAGTGAGTCGGGGGCACCCGGGACAGGGCACCAGACCCAGTACTTC.

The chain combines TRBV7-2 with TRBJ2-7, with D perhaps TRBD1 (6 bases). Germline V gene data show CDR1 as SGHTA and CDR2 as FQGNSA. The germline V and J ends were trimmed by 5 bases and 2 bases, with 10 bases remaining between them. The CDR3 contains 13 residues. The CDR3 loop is CASSKGQAYEQYF. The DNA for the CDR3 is TGTGCCAGCAGCAAGGGACAAGCCTACGAGCAGTACTTC.

The CDR3 is CASSVGLAGQETQYF. CDR3 bases: TGTGCCAGCAGCGTAGGACTAGCGGGGCAAGAGACCCAGTACTTC. The chain combines TRBV7-2 with TRBJ2-5, with TRBD2 identical over 12 bases. The CDR3 extends over 15 amino acids. J was trimmed by 2 bases and V by 5 bases; bases with no gene match: 3. Germline V gene data show CDR1 as SGHTA and CDR2 as FQGNSA.

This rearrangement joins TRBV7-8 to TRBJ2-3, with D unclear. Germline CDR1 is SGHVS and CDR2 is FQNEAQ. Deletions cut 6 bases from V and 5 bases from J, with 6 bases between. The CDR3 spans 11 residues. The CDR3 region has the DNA TGTGCCAGCAGTTTCGGAGATACGCAGTATTTT. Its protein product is CASSFGDTQYF.